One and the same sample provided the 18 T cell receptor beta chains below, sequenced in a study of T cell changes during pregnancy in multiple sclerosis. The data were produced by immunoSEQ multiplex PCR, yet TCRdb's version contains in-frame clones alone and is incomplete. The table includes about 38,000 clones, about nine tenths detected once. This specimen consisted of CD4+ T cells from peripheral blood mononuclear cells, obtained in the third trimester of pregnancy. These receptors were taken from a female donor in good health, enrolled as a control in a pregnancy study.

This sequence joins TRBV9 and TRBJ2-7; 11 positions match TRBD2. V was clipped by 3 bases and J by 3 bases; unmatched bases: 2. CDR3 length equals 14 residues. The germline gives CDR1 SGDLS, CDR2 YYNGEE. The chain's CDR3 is CASSAGTSGYEQYF. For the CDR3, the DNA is TGTGCCAGCAGCGCCGGGACTAGCGGCTACGAGCAGTACTTC. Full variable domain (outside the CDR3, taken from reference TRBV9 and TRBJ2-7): DSGVTQTPKHLITATGQRVTLRCSPRSGDLSVYWYQQSLDQGLQFLIQYYNGEERAKGNILERFSAQQFPDLHSELNLSSLELGDSALYFCASSAGTSGYEQYFGPGTRLTVT.

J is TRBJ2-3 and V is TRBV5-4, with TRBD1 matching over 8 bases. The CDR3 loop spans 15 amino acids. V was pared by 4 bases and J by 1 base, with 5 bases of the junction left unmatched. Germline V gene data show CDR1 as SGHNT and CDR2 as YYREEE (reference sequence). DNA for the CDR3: TGTGCCAGCAGCCCAGGGGGCGGGCGCACAGATACGCAGTATTTT. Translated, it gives CASSPGGGRTDTQYF.

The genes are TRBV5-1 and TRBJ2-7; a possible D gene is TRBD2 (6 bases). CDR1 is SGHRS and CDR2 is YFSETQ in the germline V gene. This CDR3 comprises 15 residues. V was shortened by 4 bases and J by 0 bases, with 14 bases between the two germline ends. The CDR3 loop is CASSIGEEVSYEQYF. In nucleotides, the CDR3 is TGCGCCAGCAGCATTGGGGAGGAAGTCTCCTACGAGCAGTACTTC.

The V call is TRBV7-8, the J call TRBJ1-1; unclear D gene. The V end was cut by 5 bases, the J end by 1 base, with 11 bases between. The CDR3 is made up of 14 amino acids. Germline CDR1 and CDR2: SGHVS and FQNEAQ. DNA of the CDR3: TGTGCCAGCAGCGCCACCGGAGCGAACACTGAAGCTTTCTTT. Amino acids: CASSATGANTEAFF.

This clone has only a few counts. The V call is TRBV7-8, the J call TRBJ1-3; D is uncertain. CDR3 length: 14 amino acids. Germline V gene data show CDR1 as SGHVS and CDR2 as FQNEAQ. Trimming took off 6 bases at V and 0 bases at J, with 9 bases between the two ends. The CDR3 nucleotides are TGTGCCAGCAGTCTAGAGACCTCTGGAAACACCATATATTTT. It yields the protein CASSLETSGNTIYF.

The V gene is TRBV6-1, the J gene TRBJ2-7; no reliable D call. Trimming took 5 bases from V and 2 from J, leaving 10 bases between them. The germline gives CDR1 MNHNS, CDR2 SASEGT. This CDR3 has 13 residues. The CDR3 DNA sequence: TGTGCCAGCAGTCTAACGTCGCCCTACGAGCAGTACTTC. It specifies CASSLTSPYEQYF.

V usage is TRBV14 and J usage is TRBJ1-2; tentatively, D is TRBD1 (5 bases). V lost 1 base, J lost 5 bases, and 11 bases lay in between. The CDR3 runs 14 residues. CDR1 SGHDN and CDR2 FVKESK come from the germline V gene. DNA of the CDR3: TGTGCCAGCAGCCAAGTCCAGGGCTGGTATGGCTACACCTTC. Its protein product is CASSQVQGWYGYTF.

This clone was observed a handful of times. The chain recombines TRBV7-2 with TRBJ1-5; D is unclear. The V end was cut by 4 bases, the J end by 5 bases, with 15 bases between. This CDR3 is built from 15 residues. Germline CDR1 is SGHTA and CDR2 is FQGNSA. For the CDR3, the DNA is TGTGCCAGCAGCTCCCGAGGCGGGGTGGATCAGCCCCAGCATTTT. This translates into CASSSRGGVDQPQHF.

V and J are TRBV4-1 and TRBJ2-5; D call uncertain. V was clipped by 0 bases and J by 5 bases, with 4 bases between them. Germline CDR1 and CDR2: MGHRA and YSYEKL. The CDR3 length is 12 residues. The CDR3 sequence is CASSQDSETQYF. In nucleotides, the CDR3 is TGCGCCAGCAGCCAAGACAGTGAGACCCAGTACTTC.

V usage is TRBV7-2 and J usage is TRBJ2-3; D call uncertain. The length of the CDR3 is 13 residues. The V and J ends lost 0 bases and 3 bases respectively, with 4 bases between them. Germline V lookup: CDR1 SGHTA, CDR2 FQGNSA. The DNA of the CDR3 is TGTGCCAGCAGCTTAGCCCCGACAGATACGCAGTATTTT. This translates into CASSLAPTDTQYF.

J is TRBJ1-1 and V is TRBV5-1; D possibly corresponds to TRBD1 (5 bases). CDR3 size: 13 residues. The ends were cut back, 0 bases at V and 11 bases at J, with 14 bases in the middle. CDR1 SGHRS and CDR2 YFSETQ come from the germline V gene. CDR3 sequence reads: CASSLEAGPGAFF. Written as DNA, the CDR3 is TGCGCCAGCAGCTTGGAGGCGGGACCAGGGGCTTTCTTT.

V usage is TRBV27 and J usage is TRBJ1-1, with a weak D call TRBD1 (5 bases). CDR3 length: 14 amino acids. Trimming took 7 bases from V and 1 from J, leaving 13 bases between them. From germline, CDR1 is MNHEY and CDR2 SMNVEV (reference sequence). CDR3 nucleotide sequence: TGTGCCAGCAAAAGGTCCGGGGGGAACACTGAAGCTTTCTTT. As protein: CASKRSGGNTEAFF.

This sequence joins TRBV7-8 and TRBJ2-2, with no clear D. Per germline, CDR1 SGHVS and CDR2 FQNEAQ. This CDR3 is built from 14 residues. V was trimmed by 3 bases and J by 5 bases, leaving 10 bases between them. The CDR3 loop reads CASSFFTFTGELFF. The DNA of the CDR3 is TGTGCCAGCAGCTTCTTCACTTTTACCGGGGAGCTGTTTTTT. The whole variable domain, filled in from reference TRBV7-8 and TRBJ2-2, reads GAGVSQSPRYKVAKRGQDVALRCDPISGHVSLFWYQQALGQGPEFLTYFQNEAQLDKSGLPSDRFFAERPEGSVSTLKIQRTQQEDSAVYLCASSFFTFTGELFFGEGSRLTVL.

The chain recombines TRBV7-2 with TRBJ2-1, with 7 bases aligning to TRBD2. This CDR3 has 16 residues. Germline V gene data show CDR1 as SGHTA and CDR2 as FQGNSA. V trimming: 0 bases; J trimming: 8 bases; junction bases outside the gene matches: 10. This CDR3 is CASSLAGRKGVDEQFF. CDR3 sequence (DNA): TGTGCCAGCAGCTTAGCCGGGAGGAAGGGTGTGGATGAGCAGTTCTTC.

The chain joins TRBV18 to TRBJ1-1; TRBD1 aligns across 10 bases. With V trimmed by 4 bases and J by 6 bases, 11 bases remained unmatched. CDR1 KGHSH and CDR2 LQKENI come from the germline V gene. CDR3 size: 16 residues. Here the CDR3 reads CASSLGTGASLAEAFF. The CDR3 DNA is TGTGCCAGCTCACTGGGGACAGGGGCGTCTCTGGCTGAAGCTTTCTTT.

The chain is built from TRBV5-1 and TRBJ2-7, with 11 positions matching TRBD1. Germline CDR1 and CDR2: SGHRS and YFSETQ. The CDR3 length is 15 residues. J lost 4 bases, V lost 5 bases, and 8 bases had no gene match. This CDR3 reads CASSPGTGGGYEQYF. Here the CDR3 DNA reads TGCGCCAGCAGTCCCGGGACAGGGGGAGGGTACGAGCAGTACTTC.

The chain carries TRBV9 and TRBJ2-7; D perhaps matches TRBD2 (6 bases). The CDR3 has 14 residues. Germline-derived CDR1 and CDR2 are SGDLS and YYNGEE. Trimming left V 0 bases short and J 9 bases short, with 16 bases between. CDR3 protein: CASSVGFRESRQYF. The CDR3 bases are TGTGCCAGCAGCGTAGGTTTCCGGGAGTCGCGGCAGTACTTC.

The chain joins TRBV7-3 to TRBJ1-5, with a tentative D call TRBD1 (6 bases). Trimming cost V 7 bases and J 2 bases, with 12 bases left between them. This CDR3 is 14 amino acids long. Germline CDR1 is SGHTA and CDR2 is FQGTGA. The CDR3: CASNQGWGNQPQHF. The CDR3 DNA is TGTGCCAGCAACCAGGGGTGGGGCAATCAGCCCCAGCATTTT.